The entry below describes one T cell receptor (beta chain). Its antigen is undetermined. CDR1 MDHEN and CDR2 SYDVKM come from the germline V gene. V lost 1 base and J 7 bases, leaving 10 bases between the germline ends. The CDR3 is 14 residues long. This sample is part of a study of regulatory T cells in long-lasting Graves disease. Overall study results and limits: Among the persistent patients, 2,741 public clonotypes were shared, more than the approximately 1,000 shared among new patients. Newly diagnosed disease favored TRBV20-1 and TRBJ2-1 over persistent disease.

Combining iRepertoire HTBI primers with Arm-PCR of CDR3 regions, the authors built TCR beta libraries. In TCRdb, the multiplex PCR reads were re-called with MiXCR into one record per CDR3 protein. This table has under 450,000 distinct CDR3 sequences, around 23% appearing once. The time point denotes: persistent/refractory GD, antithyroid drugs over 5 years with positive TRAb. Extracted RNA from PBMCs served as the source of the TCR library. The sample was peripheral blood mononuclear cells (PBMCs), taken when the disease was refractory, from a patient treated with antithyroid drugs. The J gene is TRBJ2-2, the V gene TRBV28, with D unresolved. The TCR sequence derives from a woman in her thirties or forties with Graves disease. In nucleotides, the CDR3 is TGTGCCAGCAGTTTATCGCTAGGGCGCGGGGAGCTGTTTTTT. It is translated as CASSLSLGRGELFF.